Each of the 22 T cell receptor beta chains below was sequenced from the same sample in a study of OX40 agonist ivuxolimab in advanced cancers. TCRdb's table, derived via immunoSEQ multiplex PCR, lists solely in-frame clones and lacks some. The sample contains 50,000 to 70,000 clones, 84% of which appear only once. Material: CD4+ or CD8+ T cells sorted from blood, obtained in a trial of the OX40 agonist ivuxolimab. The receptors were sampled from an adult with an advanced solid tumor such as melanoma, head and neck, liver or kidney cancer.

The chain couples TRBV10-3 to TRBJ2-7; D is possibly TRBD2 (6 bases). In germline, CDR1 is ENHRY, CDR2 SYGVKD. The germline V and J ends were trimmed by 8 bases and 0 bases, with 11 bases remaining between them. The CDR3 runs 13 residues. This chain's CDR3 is CAIGGMISYEQYF. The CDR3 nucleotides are TGTGCCATCGGCGGGATGATCTCCTACGAGCAGTACTTC.

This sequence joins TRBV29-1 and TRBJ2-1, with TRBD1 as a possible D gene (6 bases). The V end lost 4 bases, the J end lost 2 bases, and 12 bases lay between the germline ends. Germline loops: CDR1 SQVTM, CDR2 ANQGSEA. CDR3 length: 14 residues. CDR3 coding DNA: TGCAGCGTTGCGGTACAGGGACCCTACAATGAGCAGTTCTTC. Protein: CSVAVQGPYNEQFF.

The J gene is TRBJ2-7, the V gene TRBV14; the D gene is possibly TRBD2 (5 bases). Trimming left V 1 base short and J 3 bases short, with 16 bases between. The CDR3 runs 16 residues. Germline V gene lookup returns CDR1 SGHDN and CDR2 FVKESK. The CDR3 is CASSQVSGPAGYEQYF. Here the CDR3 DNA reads TGTGCCAGCAGCCAAGTGTCGGGCCCGGCGGGCTACGAGCAGTACTTC.

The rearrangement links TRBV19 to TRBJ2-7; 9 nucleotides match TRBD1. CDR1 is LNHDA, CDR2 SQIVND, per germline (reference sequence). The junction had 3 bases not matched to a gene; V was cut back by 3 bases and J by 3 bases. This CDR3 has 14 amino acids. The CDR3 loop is CASSIETGGYEQYF. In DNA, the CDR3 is TGTGCCAGTAGTATCGAGACAGGGGGCTACGAGCAGTACTTC.

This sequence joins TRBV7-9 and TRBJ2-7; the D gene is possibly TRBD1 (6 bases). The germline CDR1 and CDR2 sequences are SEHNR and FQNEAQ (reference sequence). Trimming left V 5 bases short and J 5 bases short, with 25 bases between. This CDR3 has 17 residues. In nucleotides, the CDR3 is TGTGCCAGCAGCCCACCCATCCCACAGGGTGCGCACGACGAGCAGTACTTC. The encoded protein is CASSPPIPQGAHDEQYF. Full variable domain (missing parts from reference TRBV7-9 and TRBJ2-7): DTGVSQNPRHKITKRGQNVTFRCDPISEHNRLYWYRQTLGQGPEFLTYFQNEAQLEKSRLLSDRFSAERPKGSFSTLEIQRTEQGDSAMYLCASSPPIPQGAHDEQYFGPGTRLTVT.

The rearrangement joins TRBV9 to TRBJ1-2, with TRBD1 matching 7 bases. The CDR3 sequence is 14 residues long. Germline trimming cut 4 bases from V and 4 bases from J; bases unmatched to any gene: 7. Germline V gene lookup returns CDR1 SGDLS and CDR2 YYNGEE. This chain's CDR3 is CASSSYAGGYGYTF. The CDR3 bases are TGTGCCAGCAGCTCGTACGCAGGGGGCTATGGCTACACCTTC.

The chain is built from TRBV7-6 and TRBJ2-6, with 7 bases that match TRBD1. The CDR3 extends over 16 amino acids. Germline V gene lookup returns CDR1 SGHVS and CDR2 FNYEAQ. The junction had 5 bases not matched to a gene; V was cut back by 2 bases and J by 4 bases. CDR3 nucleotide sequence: TGTGCCAGCAGCTTAACAGGGGCAACCGGGGCCAACGTCCTGACTTTC. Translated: CASSLTGATGANVLTF.

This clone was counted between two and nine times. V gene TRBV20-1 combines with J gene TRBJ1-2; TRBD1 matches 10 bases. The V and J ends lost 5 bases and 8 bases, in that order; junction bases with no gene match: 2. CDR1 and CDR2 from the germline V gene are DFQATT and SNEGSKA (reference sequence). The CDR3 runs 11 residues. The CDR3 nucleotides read TGCAGTGCTGGACAGGGGGTGGGCTACACCTTC. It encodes CSAGQGVGYTF.

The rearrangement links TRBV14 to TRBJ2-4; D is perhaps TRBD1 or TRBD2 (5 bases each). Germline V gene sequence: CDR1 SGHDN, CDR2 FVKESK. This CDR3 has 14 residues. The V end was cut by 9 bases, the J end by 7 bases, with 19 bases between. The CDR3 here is CARAHGTVRNIQYF. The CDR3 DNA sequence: TGTGCCAGGGCCCATGGGACGGTCCGGAACATTCAGTACTTC.

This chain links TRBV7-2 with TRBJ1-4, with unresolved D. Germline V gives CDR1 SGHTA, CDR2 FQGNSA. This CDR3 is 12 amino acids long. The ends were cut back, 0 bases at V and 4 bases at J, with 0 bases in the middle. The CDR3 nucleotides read TGTGCCAGCAGCTTAGCTAATGAAAAACTGTTTTTT. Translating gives CASSLANEKLFF.

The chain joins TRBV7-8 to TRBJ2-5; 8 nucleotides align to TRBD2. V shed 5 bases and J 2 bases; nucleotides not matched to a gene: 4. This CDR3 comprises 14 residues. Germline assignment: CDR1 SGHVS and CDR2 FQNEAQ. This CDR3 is CASSAGTRQETQYF. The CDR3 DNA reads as TGTGCCAGCAGCGCGGGGACTAGACAAGAGACCCAGTACTTC.

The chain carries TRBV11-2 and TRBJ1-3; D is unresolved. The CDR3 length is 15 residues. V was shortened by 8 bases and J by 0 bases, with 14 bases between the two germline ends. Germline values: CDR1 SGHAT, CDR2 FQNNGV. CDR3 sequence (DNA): TGTGCCAGCCGCAAAATAGGGAACTCTGGAAACACCATATATTTT. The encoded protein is CASRKIGNSGNTIYF.

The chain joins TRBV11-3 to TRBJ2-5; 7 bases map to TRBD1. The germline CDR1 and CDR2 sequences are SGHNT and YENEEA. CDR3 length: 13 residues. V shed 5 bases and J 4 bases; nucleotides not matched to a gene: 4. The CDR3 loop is CASSRGTVETQYF. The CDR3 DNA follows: TGTGCCAGCAGCCGAGGGACAGTAGAGACCCAGTACTTC. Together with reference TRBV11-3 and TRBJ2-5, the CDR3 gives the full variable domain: EAGVVQSPRYKIIEKKQPVAFWCNPISGHNTLYWYLQNLGQGPELLIRYENEEAVDDSQLPKDRFSAERLKGVDSTLKIQPAELGDSAVYLCASSRGTVETQYFGPGTRLLVL.

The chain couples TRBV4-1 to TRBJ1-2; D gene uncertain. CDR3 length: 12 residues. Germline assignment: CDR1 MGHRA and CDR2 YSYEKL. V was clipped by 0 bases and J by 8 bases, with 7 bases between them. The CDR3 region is CASSQEGWGYTF. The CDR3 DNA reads TGCGCCAGCAGCCAAGAGGGCTGGGGCTACACCTTC.

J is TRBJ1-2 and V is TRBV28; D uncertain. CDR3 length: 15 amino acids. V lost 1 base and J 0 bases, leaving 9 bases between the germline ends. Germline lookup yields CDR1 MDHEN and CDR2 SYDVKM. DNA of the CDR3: TGTGCCAGCAGTTTATCGGTGTCCTCTAACTATGGCTACACCTTC. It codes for CASSLSVSSNYGYTF.

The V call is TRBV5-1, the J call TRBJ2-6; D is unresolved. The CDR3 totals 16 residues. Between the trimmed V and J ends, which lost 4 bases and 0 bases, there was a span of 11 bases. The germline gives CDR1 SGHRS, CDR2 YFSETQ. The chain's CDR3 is CASSPAASSGANVLTF. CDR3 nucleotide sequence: TGCGCCAGCAGCCCGGCGGCGAGCTCTGGGGCCAACGTCCTGACTTTC.

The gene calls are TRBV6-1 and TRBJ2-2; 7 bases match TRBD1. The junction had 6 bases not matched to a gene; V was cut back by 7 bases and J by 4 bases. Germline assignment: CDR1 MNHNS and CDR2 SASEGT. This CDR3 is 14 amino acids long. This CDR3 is CASNRQGGTGELFF. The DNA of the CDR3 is TGTGCCAGCAATAGACAGGGTGGCACCGGGGAGCTGTTTTTT.

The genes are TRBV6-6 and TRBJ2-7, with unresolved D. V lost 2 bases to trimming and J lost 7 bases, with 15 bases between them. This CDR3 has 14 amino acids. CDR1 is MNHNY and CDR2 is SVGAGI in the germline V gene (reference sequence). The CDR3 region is CASSYTRAAQEQYF. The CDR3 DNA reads TGTGCCAGCAGTTACACCCGGGCCGCCCAAGAGCAGTACTTC.

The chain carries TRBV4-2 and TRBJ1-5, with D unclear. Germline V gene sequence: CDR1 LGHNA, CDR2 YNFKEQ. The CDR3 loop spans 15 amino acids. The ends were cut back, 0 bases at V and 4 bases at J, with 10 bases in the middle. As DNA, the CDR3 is TGTGCCAGCAGCCAAGAGAGGGCAGTAAATCAGCCCCAGCATTTT. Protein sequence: CASSQERAVNQPQHF.

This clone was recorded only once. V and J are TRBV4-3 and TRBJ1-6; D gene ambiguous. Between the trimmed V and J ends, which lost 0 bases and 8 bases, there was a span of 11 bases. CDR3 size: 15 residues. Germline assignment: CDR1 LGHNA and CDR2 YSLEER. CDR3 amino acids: CASSQEREEHSPLHF. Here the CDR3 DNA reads TGCGCCAGCAGCCAAGAAAGGGAAGAACATTCACCCCTCCACTTT.

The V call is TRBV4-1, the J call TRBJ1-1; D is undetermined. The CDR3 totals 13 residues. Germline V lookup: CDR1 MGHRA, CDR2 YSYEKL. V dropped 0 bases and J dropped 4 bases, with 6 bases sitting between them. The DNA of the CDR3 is TGCGCCAGCAGCCAAGATTTAGGCACTGAAGCTTTCTTT. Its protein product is CASSQDLGTEAFF.

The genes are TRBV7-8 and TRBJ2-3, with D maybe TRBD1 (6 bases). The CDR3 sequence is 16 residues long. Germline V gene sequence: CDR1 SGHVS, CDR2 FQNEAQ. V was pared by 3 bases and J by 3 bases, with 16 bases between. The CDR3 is CASSFNRAPLTDTQYF. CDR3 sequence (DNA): TGTGCCAGCAGCTTCAACAGGGCCCCACTAACAGATACGCAGTATTTT.